These 26 T cell receptor beta chains came from one sample sequenced in a study of blood T cells in healthy people across ages (dated by TCRdb to the mid-2010s). The protocol used for the library was 5' RACE. The sequencer was an Illumina HiSeq 2500. The second PCR ran for about 6 to 12 cycles and used a J-beta primer mix along with a sample-barcoded 5' primer. TCRdb reran the public reads through fastp at Q25 and MiXCR, keeping productive beta chains. Entries are consolidated by CDR3 protein sequence, retaining the most common genes and DNA. The sample table holds approximately 1,000,000 distinct CDR3 sequences, of which over 35% were seen once. 15% to 20% of the sample lies in the top ten. Sample: blood. The receptors originated from a woman in her sixties in good health.

This clonotype was counted between two and nine times. The rearrangement links TRBV5-1 to TRBJ2-7, with 14 bases aligning to TRBD2. This CDR3 region has 15 residues. Per germline, CDR1 SGHRS and CDR2 YFSETQ. The junction had 4 bases not matched to a gene; V was cut back by 4 bases and J by 4 bases. CDR3 coding DNA: TGCGCCAGCAGCCTGAGACTAGCGGGAGGGTACGAGCAGTACTTC. As protein: CASSLRLAGGYEQYF. Complete variable domain (other parts from reference TRBV5-1 and TRBJ2-7): KAGVTQTPRYLIKTRGQQVTLSCSPISGHRSVSWYQQTPGQGLQFLFEYFSETQRNKGNFPGRFSGRQFSNSRSEMNVSTLELGDSALYLCASSLRLAGGYEQYFGPGTRLTVT.

This clonotype was seen only a few times. Written as DNA, the CDR3 is TGTGCCAGCAGCGTACCCACGACCCTAGGGAAAGAGACCCAGTACTTC. The encoded protein is CASSVPTTLGKETQYF. This chain connects TRBV9 to TRBJ2-5; unclear D gene. Germline V gene data show CDR1 as SGDLS and CDR2 as YYNGEE. This CDR3 has 16 amino acids. The V end was cut by 1 base, the J end by 3 bases, with 16 bases between. Complete variable domain (other parts from reference TRBV9 and TRBJ2-5): DSGVTQTPKHLITATGQRVTLRCSPRSGDLSVYWYQQSLDQGLQFLIQYYNGEERAKGNILERFSAQQFPDLHSELNLSSLELGDSALYFCASSVPTTLGKETQYFGPGTRLLVL.

In this sample, this clonotype turned up once. The V gene is TRBV6-1, the J gene TRBJ1-5, with a weak D call TRBD1 (5 bases). This CDR3 spans 13 amino acids. Looked up from germline, CDR1 is MNHNS and CDR2 is SASEGT. With 0 bases removed from V and 8 bases from J, the gap between germline ends came to 8 bases. The CDR3 nucleotides read TGTGCCAGCAGTGAAGCGGGACGGGAGCCCCAGCATTTT. This gives the protein CASSEAGREPQHF.

This clonotype was seen a few times. The chain is built from TRBV7-9 and TRBJ2-1, with TRBD2 identical over 7 bases. Trimming at V came to 5 bases and at J to 2 bases, leaving 3 bases not matched to a gene. CDR1 SEHNR and CDR2 FQNEAQ come from the germline V gene (reference sequence). There are 14 residues in the CDR3. The CDR3: CASSPGTTYNEQFF. The CDR3 DNA follows: TGTGCCAGCAGCCCCGGGACTACCTACAATGAGCAGTTCTTC.

The rearrangement links TRBV27 to TRBJ1-4, with 7 bases that match TRBD1. CDR1 is MNHEY and CDR2 is SMNVEV in the germline V gene (reference sequence). V shed 4 bases, J shed 4 bases, and the junction held 6 bases outside the gene matches. The CDR3 is 15 amino acids. The CDR3 DNA is TGTGCCAGCAGTTCACGGGACAGAAATAATGAAAAACTGTTTTTT. Translating gives CASSSRDRNNEKLFF.

The V and J genes are TRBV5-1 and TRBJ2-3; a possible D gene is TRBD2 (6 bases). Trimming stripped 5 bases from V and 6 bases from J, with 16 bases between. Germline assignment: CDR1 SGHRS and CDR2 YFSETQ. The CDR3 extends over 14 amino acids. CDR3 loop: CASRPLTSGDTQYF. The CDR3 coding sequence is TGCGCCAGCAGGCCTTTGACTAGTGGGGATACGCAGTATTTT.

The rearrangement joins TRBV3-1 to TRBJ2-2, with 10 bases lining up with TRBD2. Per the germline V gene, CDR1 is LGHDT and CDR2 is YNNKEL (reference sequence). This CDR3 comprises 15 residues. V was clipped by 6 bases and J by 6 bases; unmatched bases: 7. In DNA, the CDR3 is TGTGCCAGCAGTCCAACTAGCGGGACTCCCGGGGAGCTGTTTTTT. It yields the protein CASSPTSGTPGELFF.

The chain joins TRBV15 to TRBJ1-1, with D perhaps matching TRBD1 (6 bases). Germline-derived CDR1 and CDR2 are LNHNV and YYDKDF (reference sequence). This CDR3 contains 15 residues. Trimming took 0 bases from V and 7 from J, leaving 15 bases between them. The CDR3 region has the DNA TGTGCCACCAGCAGAGATTCGACTAGGGGGGGTGAAGCTTTCTTT. The encoded protein is CATSRDSTRGGEAFF.

This clonotype turned up a few times. The chain combines TRBV29-1 with TRBJ2-7; 13 nucleotides align to TRBD2. Per the germline V gene, CDR1 is SQVTM and CDR2 is ANQGSEA. Trimming removed 3 bases from V and 4 bases from J; junction bases left unmatched: 3. This CDR3 comprises 14 residues. CDR3 region: CSVDMTSGRYEQYF. DNA of the CDR3: TGCAGCGTTGACATGACTAGCGGGAGGTACGAGCAGTACTTC.

This clonotype was observed once. The chain links TRBV5-4 to TRBJ2-5; 10 bases align to TRBD2. In germline, CDR1 is SGHNT, CDR2 YYREEE (reference sequence). V shed 1 base, J shed 1 base, and the junction held 7 bases outside the gene matches. There are 17 residues in the CDR3. In DNA form, the CDR3 reads TGTGCCAGCAGCTTGAGTTTTAGCGGGAGGTCCCAAGAGACCCAGTACTTC. As protein: CASSLSFSGRSQETQYF.

This clonotype was seen only a few times. V gene TRBV29-1 combines with J gene TRBJ1-2, with D perhaps TRBD1 (5 bases). From germline, CDR1 is SQVTM and CDR2 ANQGSEA. V lost 6 bases to trimming and J lost 6 bases, with 20 bases between them. CDR3 length: 14 residues. The CDR3 bases are TGCAGCGTACCGGGACCACAACTTGCAAATGGCTACACCTTC. Protein: CSVPGPQLANGYTF.

This chain connects TRBV29-1 to TRBJ2-5; possibly TRBD1 for D (5 bases). V was pared by 2 bases and J by 5 bases, with 9 bases between. The germline V gene encodes CDR1 SQVTM and CDR2 ANQGSEA. The CDR3 covers 12 residues. The CDR3 reads CSVESGAETQYF. CDR3 in DNA: TGCAGCGTTGAATCTGGGGCTGAGACCCAGTACTTC. Variable domain in full (rest from reference TRBV29-1 and TRBJ2-5): SAVISQKPSRDICQRGTSLTIQCQVDSQVTMMFWYRQQPGQSLTLIATANQGSEATYESGFVIDKFPISRPNLTFSTLTVSNMSPEDSSIYLCSVESGAETQYFGPGTRLLVL.

In the case of this clonotype: The junction departs from the called germline gene at one end, perhaps through a read error. The chain carries TRBV7-6 and TRBJ2-3; possibly TRBD2 for D (5 bases). The CDR3 contains 17 residues. Germline V lookup: CDR1 SGHVS, CDR2 FNYEAQ. CDR3 DNA sequence: TGCGCCAGCAGCTATAGGCCCGGGGTCCCCCCTCCGGATACGCAGTATTTT. Protein: CASSYRPGVPPPDTQYF.

A few counts support this clonotype. J is TRBJ2-7 and V is TRBV7-2, with unresolved D. This CDR3 has 14 amino acids. Germline CDR1 and CDR2: SGHTA and FQGNSA. Trimming stripped 5 bases from V and 6 bases from J, with 17 bases between. The CDR3 region is CASSPSGEGFEQYF. The CDR3 nucleotides read TGTGCCAGCAGCCCATCCGGTGAAGGGTTCGAGCAGTACTTC.

This clonotype has more than one count but fewer than ten. The chain combines TRBV12-3 or TRBV12-4 with TRBJ2-1; no firm D call. Trimming left V 10 bases short and J 4 bases short, with 14 bases between. This CDR3 comprises 13 residues. CDR3 amino acids: CATNRRTYNEQFF. The CDR3 DNA reads as TGTGCCACCAACCGAAGAACTTACAATGAGCAGTTCTTC.

The chain joins TRBV20-1 to TRBJ2-2; 14 bases line up with TRBD2. J lost 5 bases, V lost 5 bases, and 7 bases had no gene match. The CDR3 extends over 16 amino acids. The V gene's germline CDR1 is DFQATT and CDR2 SNEGSKA (reference sequence). CDR3 residues: CSALTSGREGTGELFF. For the CDR3, the DNA is TGCAGTGCTTTGACTAGCGGGAGGGAAGGGACCGGGGAGCTGTTTTTT.

This clonotype occurred a few times. This chain links TRBV6-5 with TRBJ2-5, with D perhaps given as TRBD1 or TRBD2 (5 bases each). Germline V lookup: CDR1 MNHEY, CDR2 SVGAGI. The CDR3 runs to 14 residues. V was clipped by 5 bases and J by 2 bases, with 12 bases between them. DNA of the CDR3: TGTGCCAGCAGTATAACGGGGCCACAAGAGACCCAGTACTTC. This encodes CASSITGPQETQYF.

A few counts support this clonotype. In DNA form, the CDR3 reads TGCGCCAGCAGCTTGGGGCTGGGACTGCGCCAAGAGACCCAGTACTTC. Its translation is CASSLGLGLRQETQYF. The chain has TRBV5-1 and TRBJ2-5; tentative D call: TRBD2 (6 bases). V lost 0 bases to trimming and J lost 1 base, with 13 bases between them. Germline-derived CDR1 and CDR2 are SGHRS and YFSETQ. The CDR3 extends over 16 amino acids.

This clonotype has only a few counts. The chain joins TRBV3-1 to TRBJ2-3, with D uncertain. This CDR3 is 14 amino acids long. Trimming left V 2 bases short and J 2 bases short, with 8 bases between. The V gene's germline CDR1 is LGHDT and CDR2 YNNKEL (reference sequence). CDR3 sequence (DNA): TGTGCCAGCAGCCAATGGGTGAACACAGATACGCAGTATTTT. Translation gives CASSQWVNTDTQYF.

The rearrangement links TRBV5-1 to TRBJ2-1, with 8 bases that match TRBD2. Germline CDR1 and CDR2: SGHRS and YFSETQ. This CDR3 is 16 amino acids long. With 2 bases clipped from V and 5 bases from J, the junction kept 9 bases outside the gene matches. In DNA, the CDR3 is TGCGCCAGCAGCTTAGATATAGCGGGAATCGACAATGAGCAGTTCTTC. Its translation is CASSLDIAGIDNEQFF.

This chain connects TRBV20-1 to TRBJ2-5; weak D call: TRBD1 (7 bases). The CDR3 extends over 15 amino acids. V lost 0 bases and J lost 11, with 22 bases in between. Per the germline V gene, CDR1 is DFQATT and CDR2 is SNEGSKA (reference sequence). In DNA, the CDR3 is TGCAGTGCTAGAGATTGGGCAGGGGGGAAGAATGAGCAGTACTTC. It is translated as CSARDWAGGKNEQYF.

The table lists this clonotype with a few counts. The V and J genes are TRBV13 and TRBJ1-1; TRBD1 agrees at 7 bases. CDR1 and CDR2 from the germline V gene are PRHDT and FYEKMQ (reference sequence). CDR3 length equals 14 residues. The J segment lost 4 bases and the V segment lost 0 bases, leaving 2 bases of the junction unmatched. Here the CDR3 reads CASSLGQGTTEAFF. CDR3 sequence (DNA): TGTGCCAGCAGCTTAGGACAGGGGACCACTGAAGCTTTCTTT.

The chain is built from TRBV6-1 and TRBJ1-2, with 8 bases identical to TRBD1. Germline-derived CDR1 and CDR2 are MNHNS and SASEGT. This CDR3 region has 15 residues. The V and J ends lost 4 bases and 6 bases, in that order; junction bases with no gene match: 10. The CDR3: CASSVPGGLRDGYTF. The CDR3 DNA reads as TGTGCCAGCAGTGTCCCAGGGGGCCTTAGGGATGGCTACACCTTC.

The rearrangement uses TRBV6-1 and TRBJ2-3; weak D call: TRBD1 (6 bases). The CDR3 is made up of 15 amino acids. Germline V lookup: CDR1 MNHNS, CDR2 SASEGT. The V end lost 2 bases, the J end lost 5 bases, and 14 bases lay between the germline ends. For the CDR3, the DNA is TGTGCCAGCAGTGAATCCATCAGGGGCCAAGATACGCAGTATTTT. Translating it yields CASSESIRGQDTQYF.

This clonotype was seen just once. The chain combines TRBV18 with TRBJ2-3; 11 nucleotides align to TRBD2. J gave up 3 bases and V 6 bases, and 8 bases lay outside the gene matches. Germline V lookup: CDR1 KGHSH, CDR2 LQKENI. This CDR3 is built from 16 residues. The CDR3 reads CASSLQTSGITDTQYF. The CDR3 bases are TGTGCCAGCTCCCTACAGACTAGCGGGATTACAGATACGCAGTATTTT.

The sample holds many counts of this clonotype. CDR3 residues: CSVSRQGASGEQYF. The CDR3 DNA is TGCAGCGTTTCACGACAGGGGGCTTCTGGAGAGCAGTACTTC. This sequence joins TRBV29-1 and TRBJ2-5, with 10 bases fitting TRBD1. V dropped 5 bases and J dropped 11; count of bases not matched to a gene: 14. The CDR3 extends over 14 amino acids. Germline CDR1 reads SQVTM; CDR2 reads ANQGSEA.